This TCR beta chain was identified during a study of blood T cell repertoires in COVID-19. TCRdb's table, derived via immunoSEQ multiplex PCR, lists solely in-frame clones and lacks some. The repertoire holds over 150,000 clones, with about 88% as singletons. This CDR3 is built from 14 residues. The germline V gene encodes CDR1 MDHEN and CDR2 SYDVKM. The V and J ends lost 6 bases and 5 bases respectively, with 16 bases between them. The TCR was taken from a man aged 55 to 70 with COVID-19, enrolled during active disease. The rearrangement links TRBV28 to TRBJ1-1; D is possibly TRBD1 (6 bases). Sample: peripheral blood. CDR3 in DNA: TGTGCCAGCAGCCCGGGGGGCTGGGGGACTGAAGCTTTCTTT. It is translated as CASSPGGWGTEAFF.